This TCR beta chain was captured by sequencing in a study of blood T cell repertoires in COVID-19. TCRdb keeps only in-frame clones here, not all; method: immunoSEQ multiplex PCR. This table holds around 100,000 clones, 80% to 90% found once. The TCR sequence derives from a human donor in a cohort sampled during active COVID-19. The sequenced sample consisted of peripheral blood.

The CDR3 nucleotides are TGTGCCAGCAGCGTAAACATCAGGACACGGAACAATGAGCAGTTCTTC. It specifies CASSVNIRTRNNEQFF. J is TRBJ2-1 and V is TRBV9; D is perhaps TRBD1 (5 bases). CDR1 and CDR2 from the germline V gene are SGDLS and YYNGEE. The CDR3 spans 16 residues. V was clipped by 1 base and J by 5 bases, with 16 bases between them.